A few counts support the clone carrying this TCR beta chain. The antigen is not known. The data belong to a study of CD8+ T cells in alopecia areata. Once RNA had been extracted, it was reverse transcribed into cDNA to act as the sequencing template. The protocol was immunoSEQ multiplex PCR, while the TCRdb copy is restricted to in-frame clones and leaves out a portion. This sample yields 150,000 to 250,000 clones, of which more than 45% are seen a single time; 4.5% to 6% belongs to the top ten. Treatment meaning: oral pan-JAK inhibitor, 5-10 mg twice daily. Study-level findings and limits: Scalp and blood samples kept many expanded lesional clones throughout tofacitinib. Clonality was higher in lesional than normal scalp, especially in alopecia totalis/universalis.

The material was CD4+ T cells sorted from blood, obtained at week 24, from a patient treated with tofacitinib. The TCR originated in a human donor with alopecia areata.

CDR3 nucleotide sequence: TGTGCCAGCAGCTCAGGGACAGGTGTCGGCGAGCAGTACTTC. Translating gives CASSSGTGVGEQYF. The chain uses TRBV7-2 and TRBJ2-7; 8 bases fit TRBD1. Per germline, CDR1 SGHTA and CDR2 FQGNSA. With V trimmed by 4 bases and J by 6 bases, 8 bases remained unmatched. The CDR3 contains 14 residues.